The sequence of this T cell receptor beta chain was determined in a study of CD8 T cells in Susac syndrome. The CDR3 is 14 amino acids. Germline V CDR1 and CDR2: DFQATT, SNEGSKA (reference sequence). J was trimmed by 4 bases and V by 2 bases; bases with no gene match: 2. When the RNA was reverse transcribed, random hexamers were used with an input of roughly 0.45 to 1 ug. TCRdb reprocessed the immunoSEQ multiplex PCR reads with MiXCR, giving one entry per CDR3 protein. The table has around 200,000 distinct CDR3 sequences, around 95% seen once; the top ten hold 0.1%. This clonotype originated in a human donor in good health. The chain is built from TRBV20-1 and TRBJ2-5, with 12 bases fitting TRBD2. The specimen was CD4+ T cells from PBMCs. The CDR3 reads CSARLAGGGETQYF. In DNA, the CDR3 is TGCAGTGCTAGACTAGCGGGAGGGGGAGAGACCCAGTACTTC.